The sequence of this T cell receptor beta chain was determined in a study of identical twins. Study results and limitations: Researchers caution that invariant MAIT and iNKT cells could partly confound zero-insertion analyses.

A note on this clonotype: Its cognate antigen is unknown.

It was template switching that added a universal primer site, and there were unique molecular identifiers on the cDNA. TCRdb re-called the 5' RACE reads with MiXCR, one entry per CDR3 protein. Counted here are approximately 500,000 distinct CDR3 sequences, around 15% occurring once; the ten biggest clones make up roughly 0.46%. This sample also appeared in a second study, on yellow fever vaccine responses in identical twins.

Sequenced input: CD4+ T cells sorted from blood. The receptor's source is a woman aged 18-29 years in good health.

CDR3 amino acids: CASSQVGQGAGGYTF. As DNA, the CDR3 is TGCGCCAGCAGCCAAGTGGGACAGGGGGCGGGCGGCTACACCTTC. J is TRBJ1-2 and V is TRBV4-1; TRBD1 aligns across 12 bases. This CDR3 comprises 15 residues. V was pared by 1 base and J by 8 bases, with 5 bases of the junction left unmatched. Germline lookup yields CDR1 MGHRA and CDR2 YSYEKL.